This is a list of T cell receptor beta chains from one sample in a study of blood T cells in healthy people across ages. TCRdb passed the 5' RACE reads through MiXCR, listing each CDR3 protein once. The top ten hold 10% to 15% of the sample, which has around 1,100,000 distinct CDR3 sequences, 35% to 40% seen once. The sequenced sample consisted of blood. The origin of the receptors is a young man in good health. Each CDR3 is given with its conserved first and last residue. A D gene is named only where the DNA matches it firmly. Clone size is stated in some rows and not others, as once, few, many or a class when expanded.

-,TRBJ2-5,TRBV9,many,CASSEGGMLETQYF,TGTGCCAGCAGCGAGGGCGGAATGTTGGAGACCCAGTACTTC
-,TRBJ1-5,TRBV27,-,CASSFNRYSNQPQHF,TGTGCCAGCAGTTTCAACAGGTATAGCAATCAGCCCCAGCATTTT
-,TRBJ1-4,TRBV21-1,-,CASILRDRNEKLFF,TGTGCCAGCATTTTACGGGACAGGAATGAAAAACTGTTTTTT
TRBD2,TRBJ2-5,TRBV20-1,few,CSARWLAGGLETQYF,TGCAGTGCTAGATGGCTAGCGGGGGGGCTAGAGACCCAGTACTTC
-,TRBJ1-2,TRBV4-3,few,CASSQDPFGRWEPRNYGYTF,TGCGCCAGCAGCCAAGATCCTTTCGGACGATGGGAACCACGGAACTATGGCTACACCTTC
-,TRBJ1-2,TRBV6-6,-,CASSWDTNYGYTF,TGTGCCAGCAGTTGGGACACGAACTATGGCTACACCTTC
-,TRBJ1-3,TRBV10-3,-,CAISDRQSSGNTIYF,TGTGCCATCAGTGACCGACAAAGCTCTGGAAACACCATATATTTT
-,TRBJ2-7,TRBV4-3,-,CASSQEVSGFEQYF,TGCGCCAGCAGCCAAGAAGTATCCGGGTTCGAGCAGTACTTC
-,TRBJ1-2,TRBV6-1,few,CASSEAIAETYYGYTF,TGTGCCAGCAGTGAAGCGATCGCAGAGACTTACTATGGCTACACCTTC
-,TRBJ1-5,TRBV13,once,CASSARQYNQPQHF,TGTGCCAGCAGCGCCCGACAGTACAATCAGCCCCAGCATTTT
TRBD1,TRBJ1-2,TRBV12-3/TRBV12-4,-,CASSGTGGSYGYTF,TGTGCCAGCAGTGGTACAGGGGGCAGTTATGGCTACACCTTC
-,TRBJ2-1,TRBV9,-,CASSQGGGQYNEQFF,TGTGCCAGCAGCCAGGGAGGGGGCCAATACAATGAGCAGTTCTTC
TRBD1,TRBJ1-2,TRBV4-1,-,CASSQPRGDSFYGYTF,TGCGCCAGCAGCCAGCCTCGGGGGGACAGTTTTTATGGCTACACCTTC
-,TRBJ2-3,TRBV4-1,-,CASSQDSRYSGDTQYF,TGCGCCAGCAGCCAAGATAGCAGGTATTCGGGGGATACGCAGTATTTT
-,TRBJ1-5,TRBV12-3/TRBV12-4,-,CASQKGGSQPQHF,TGTGCCAGCCAGAAAGGGGGTAGTCAGCCCCAGCATTTT
TRBD1,TRBJ1-3,TRBV29-1,-,CSVGQGAGNTIYF,TGCAGCGTCGGGCAGGGGGCTGGAAACACCATATATTTT
-,TRBJ2-1,TRBV28,-,CASSFGAWGYSNNEQFF,TGTGCCAGCAGTTTCGGGGCCTGGGGGTATTCGAACAATGAGCAGTTCTTC
-,TRBJ1-1,TRBV5-1,-,CASSLTRGPNTEAFF,TGCGCCAGCAGCCTTACAAGGGGCCCGAACACTGAAGCTTTCTTT
TRBD2,TRBJ2-5,TRBV3-1,-,CASSQDVREGETQYF,TGTGCCAGCAGCCAAGATGTCAGGGAGGGAGAGACCCAGTACTTC
-,TRBJ2-5,TRBV24-1,-,CATSDPEDYEETQYF,TGTGCCACCAGTGACCCGGAGGACTACGAAGAGACCCAGTACTTC
TRBD1,TRBJ2-3,TRBV28,many,CASSFPGQGTDTQYF,TGTGCCAGCAGTTTCCCGGGACAGGGAACAGATACGCAGTATTTT
-,TRBJ2-3,TRBV6-5,-,CASREQEGTQYF,TGTGCCAGCAGAGAACAGGAAGGTACGCAGTATTTT
-,TRBJ1-5,TRBV4-1,-,CASSQDPHSNQPQHF,TGCGCCAGCAGCCAGGACCCCCATAGCAATCAGCCCCAGCATTTT
-,TRBJ2-1,TRBV29-1,-,CSVNLDRGNEQFF,TGCAGCGTTAACCTTGACCGGGGAAATGAGCAGTTCTTC
-,TRBJ2-1,TRBV11-2,-,CASSLDGQSSYNEQFF,TGTGCCAGCAGCCTGGACGGTCAGAGCTCCTACAATGAGCAGTTCTTC
-,TRBJ2-7,TRBV2,-,CASSVTRPAHNEQYF,TGTGCCAGCAGTGTGACTAGGCCGGCGCACAATGAGCAGTACTTC
TRBD1,TRBJ2-7,TRBV12-3/TRBV12-4,many,CASRAGTEFYEQYF,TGTGCCAGCAGGGCCGGGACAGAGTTCTACGAGCAGTACTTC
-,TRBJ2-5,TRBV7-9,-,CASSSGLVETQYF,TGTGCCAGCAGCTCGGGACTGGTTGAGACCCAGTACTTC
TRBD1,TRBJ2-7,TRBV6-5,once,CASSSERQGRYEQYF,TGTGCCAGCAGTAGTGAGCGACAGGGGCGATACGAGCAGTACTTC
-,TRBJ1-2,TRBV3-1,few,CASSPGLGRGYTF,TGTGCCAGCAGCCCCGGACTTGGACGTGGCTACACCTTC
-,TRBJ2-1,TRBV3-1,-,CASSPGELISSYNEQFF,TGTGCCAGCAGCCCAGGAGAACTTATAAGCTCCTACAATGAGCAGTTCTTC
-,TRBJ1-6,TRBV18,-,CASSPVAGDTLYNSPLHF,TGTGCCAGCTCACCGGTGGCAGGGGATACTTTATATAATTCACCCCTCCACTTT
TRBD1,TRBJ1-4,TRBV5-6,-,CASSLLEGAQEKLFF,TGTGCCAGCAGCTTGCTCGAGGGGGCACAGGAAAAACTGTTTTTT
TRBD2,TRBJ2-7,TRBV5-1,-,CASSPTTGGRRNEQYF,TGCGCCAGCAGCCCAACAACGGGAGGGAGACGTAATGAGCAGTACTTC
TRBD1,TRBJ2-7,TRBV7-9,-,CASSAPGQVNIRDYEQYF,TGTGCCAGCAGCGCACCGGGACAGGTTAACATTCGGGACTACGAGCAGTACTTC
TRBD1,TRBJ2-7,TRBV6-2/TRBV6-3,few,CASSYSGQWAYEQYF,TGTGCCAGCAGTTACTCGGGACAGTGGGCCTACGAGCAGTACTTC
TRBD2,TRBJ2-1,TRBV2,few,CASTGTRLYNEQFF,TGTGCCAGCACCGGGACTAGACTATACAATGAGCAGTTCTTC
-,TRBJ1-2,TRBV4-3,-,CASSQDEGGGYGYTF,TGCGCCAGCAGCCAAGATGAGGGGGGAGGCTATGGCTACACCTTC
-,TRBJ2-1,TRBV12-3/TRBV12-4,-,CASSSTPGGAKQFF,TGTGCCAGCAGTTCCACCCCCGGCGGAGCAAAGCAGTTCTTC
TRBD1,TRBJ2-5,TRBV15,-,CATSGRNAGGLGETQYF,TGTGCCACCAGCGGACGCAATGCAGGGGGCTTAGGAGAGACCCAGTACTTC